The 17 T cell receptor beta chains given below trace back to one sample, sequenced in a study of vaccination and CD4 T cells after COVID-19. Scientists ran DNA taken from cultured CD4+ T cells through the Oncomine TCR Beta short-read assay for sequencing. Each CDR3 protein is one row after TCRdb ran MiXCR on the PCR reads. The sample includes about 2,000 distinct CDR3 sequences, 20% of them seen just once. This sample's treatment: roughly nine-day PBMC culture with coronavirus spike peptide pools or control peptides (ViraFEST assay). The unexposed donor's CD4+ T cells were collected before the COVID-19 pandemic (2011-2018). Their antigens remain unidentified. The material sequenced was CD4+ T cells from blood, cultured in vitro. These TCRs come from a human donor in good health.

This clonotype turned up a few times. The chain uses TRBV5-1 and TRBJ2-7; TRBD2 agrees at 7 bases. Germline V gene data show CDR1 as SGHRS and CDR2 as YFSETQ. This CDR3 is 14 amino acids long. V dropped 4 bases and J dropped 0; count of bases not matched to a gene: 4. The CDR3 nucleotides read TGCGCCAGCAGCGCGGGGGACGTCTCCTACGAGCAGTACTTC. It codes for CASSAGDVSYEQYF.

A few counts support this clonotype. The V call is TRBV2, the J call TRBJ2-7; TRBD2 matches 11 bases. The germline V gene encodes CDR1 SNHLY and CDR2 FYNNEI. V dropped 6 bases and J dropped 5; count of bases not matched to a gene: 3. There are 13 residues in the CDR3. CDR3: CASRTSGINEQYF. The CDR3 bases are TGTGCCAGCAGGACTAGCGGGATCAACGAGCAGTACTTC.

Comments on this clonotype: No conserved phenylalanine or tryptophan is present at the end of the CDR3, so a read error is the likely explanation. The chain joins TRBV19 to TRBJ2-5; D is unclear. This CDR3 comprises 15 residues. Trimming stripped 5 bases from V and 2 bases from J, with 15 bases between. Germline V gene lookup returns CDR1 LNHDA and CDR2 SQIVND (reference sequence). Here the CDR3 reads CASSPRGPAQETQYL. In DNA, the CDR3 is TGTGCCAGTAGTCCCCGCGGTCCGGCACAAGAGACCCAGTACTTA.

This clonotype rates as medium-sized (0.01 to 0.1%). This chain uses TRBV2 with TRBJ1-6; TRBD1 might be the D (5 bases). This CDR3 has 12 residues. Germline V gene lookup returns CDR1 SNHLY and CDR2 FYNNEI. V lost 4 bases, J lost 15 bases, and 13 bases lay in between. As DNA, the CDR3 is TGTGCCAGCAGTGCCGACAGCCCCAACCTCCACTTT. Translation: CASSADSPNLHF.

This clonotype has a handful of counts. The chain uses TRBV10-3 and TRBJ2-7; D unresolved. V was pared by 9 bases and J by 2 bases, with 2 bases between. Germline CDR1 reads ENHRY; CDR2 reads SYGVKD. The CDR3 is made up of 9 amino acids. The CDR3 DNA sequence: TGTGCCATGCCCTACGAGCAGTACTTC. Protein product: CAMPYEQYF.

The CDR3: CASSGDRGYEQYF. The DNA of the CDR3 is TGTGCCAGCAGTGGAGACAGGGGTTACGAGCAGTACTTC. The chain carries TRBV2 and TRBJ2-7, with 8 positions matching TRBD1. This CDR3 is 13 amino acids long. Germline-derived CDR1 and CDR2 are SNHLY and FYNNEI. V lost 4 bases and J lost 4; bases outside the gene matches: 3.

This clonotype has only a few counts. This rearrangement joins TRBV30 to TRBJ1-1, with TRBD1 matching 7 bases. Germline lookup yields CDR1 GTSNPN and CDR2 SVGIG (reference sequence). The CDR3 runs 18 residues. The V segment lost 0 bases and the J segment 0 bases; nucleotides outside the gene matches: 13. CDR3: CAWSVQGDRTLMNTEAFF. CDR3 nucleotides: TGTGCCTGGAGTGTACAAGGGGACAGAACTTTAATGAACACTGAAGCTTTCTTT.

The CDR3 region has the DNA TGTGCCAGCAGTGCACAGGGGATCCCTAATGAAAAACTGTTTTTT. It codes for CASSAQGIPNEKLFF. The rearrangement links TRBV6-4 to TRBJ1-4; 7 nucleotides agree with TRBD1. Germline-derived CDR1 and CDR2 are MRHNA and SNTAGT. The J segment lost 3 bases and the V segment lost 4 bases, leaving 5 bases of the junction unmatched. CDR3 length: 15 residues.

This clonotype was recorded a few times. The CDR3 spells CASSETRHGELFF. The CDR3 DNA is TGTGCCAGCAGTGAGACCCGTCACGGGGAGCTGTTTTTT. The gene calls are TRBV6-1 and TRBJ2-2, with unresolved D. V gave up 3 bases and J gave up 7 bases, with 9 bases separating them. The CDR3 is 13 amino acids. Per germline, CDR1 MNHNS and CDR2 SASEGT.

CDR3 sequence: CASSPPGVYTEAFF. DNA for the CDR3: TGTGCCAGCTCACCACCGGGGGTTTACACTGAAGCTTTCTTT. The genes are TRBV18 and TRBJ1-1; TRBD1 might be the D (5 bases). Deletions cut 0 bases from V and 3 bases from J, with 8 bases between. Germline V lookup: CDR1 KGHSH, CDR2 LQKENI. The CDR3 runs to 14 residues. The whole variable domain, remainder taken from reference TRBV18 and TRBJ1-1, is NAGVMQNPRHLVRRRGQEARLRCSPMKGHSHVYWYRQLPEEGLKFMVYLQKENIIDESGMPKERFSAEFPKEGPSILRIQQVVRGDSAAYFCASSPPGVYTEAFFGQGTRLTVV.

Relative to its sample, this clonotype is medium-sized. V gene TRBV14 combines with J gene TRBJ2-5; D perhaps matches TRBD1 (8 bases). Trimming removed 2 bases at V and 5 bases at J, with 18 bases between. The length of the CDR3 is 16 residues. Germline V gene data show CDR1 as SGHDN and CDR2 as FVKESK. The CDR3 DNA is TGTGCCAGCAGCCAACACAGGGGGGGGACATCGGAGACCCAGTACTTC. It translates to CASSQHRGGTSETQYF.

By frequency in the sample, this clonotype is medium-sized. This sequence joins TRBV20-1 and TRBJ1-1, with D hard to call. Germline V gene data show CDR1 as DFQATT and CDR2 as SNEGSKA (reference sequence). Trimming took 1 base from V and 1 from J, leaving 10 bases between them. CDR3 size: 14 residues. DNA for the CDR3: TGCAGTGCTAGAGCCACAGCGGGGAACACTGAAGCTTTCTTT. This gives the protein CSARATAGNTEAFF.

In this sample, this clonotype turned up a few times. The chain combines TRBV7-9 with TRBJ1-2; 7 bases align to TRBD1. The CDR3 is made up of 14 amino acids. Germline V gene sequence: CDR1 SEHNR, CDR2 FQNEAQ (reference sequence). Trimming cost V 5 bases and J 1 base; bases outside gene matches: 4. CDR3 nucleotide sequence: TGTGCCAGCAGCGTTACAGGGGTTAACTATGGCTACACCTTC. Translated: CASSVTGVNYGYTF.

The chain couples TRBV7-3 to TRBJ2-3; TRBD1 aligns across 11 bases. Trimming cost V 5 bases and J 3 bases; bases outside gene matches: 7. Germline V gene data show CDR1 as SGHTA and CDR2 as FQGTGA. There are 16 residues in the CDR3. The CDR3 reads CASSPRTGGGTDTQYF. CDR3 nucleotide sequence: TGTGCCAGCAGCCCCCGGACAGGGGGCGGGACAGATACGCAGTATTTT.

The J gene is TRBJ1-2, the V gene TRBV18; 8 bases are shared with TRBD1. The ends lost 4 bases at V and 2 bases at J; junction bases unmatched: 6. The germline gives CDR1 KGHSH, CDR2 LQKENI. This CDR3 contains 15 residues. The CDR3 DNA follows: TGTGCCAGCTCACAAAGGACAGGGCCCAACTATGGCTACACCTTC. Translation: CASSQRTGPNYGYTF. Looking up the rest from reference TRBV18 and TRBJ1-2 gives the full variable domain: NAGVMQNPRHLVRRRGQEARLRCSPMKGHSHVYWYRQLPEEGLKFMVYLQKENIIDESGMPKERFSAEFPKEGPSILRIQQVVRGDSAAYFCASSQRTGPNYGYTFGSGTRLTVV.

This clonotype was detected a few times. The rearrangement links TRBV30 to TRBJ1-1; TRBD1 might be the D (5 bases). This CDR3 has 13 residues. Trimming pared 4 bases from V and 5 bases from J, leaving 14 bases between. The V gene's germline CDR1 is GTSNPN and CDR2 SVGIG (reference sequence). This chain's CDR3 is CAWTPRGKTEAFF. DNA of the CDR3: TGTGCCTGGACTCCCCGGGGGAAGACTGAAGCTTTCTTT.

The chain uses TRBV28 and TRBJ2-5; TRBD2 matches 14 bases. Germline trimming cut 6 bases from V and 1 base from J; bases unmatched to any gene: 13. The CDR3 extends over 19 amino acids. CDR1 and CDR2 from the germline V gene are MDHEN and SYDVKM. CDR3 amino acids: CASRLNPGLAGARQETQYF. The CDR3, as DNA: TGTGCCAGCAGACTGAACCCGGGACTAGCGGGAGCCCGCCAAGAGACCCAGTACTTC.